This T cell receptor (beta chain) was captured in a study of blood T cell repertoires in COVID-19. For the study at large: Donors in the United States, Italy and Spain gave samples during acute or convalescent COVID-19. T cells, B-cell-depleted T cells, or PBMCs provided the cDNA or gDNA that served as material.

The CDR3 length is 11 residues. Deletions cut 3 bases from V and 10 bases from J, with 7 bases between. CDR1 MDHEN and CDR2 SYDVKM come from the germline V gene. Under the authors' procedure: Scientists estimated how many nucleated cells there were by amplifying reference gene primers. This table comes from immunoSEQ multiplex PCR, and its TCRdb copy is limited to in-frame clones, with some not included. The DNA was the basis for D and trimming; V, J and clone size are from that table. The sample holds 200,000 to 250,000 clones, roughly 82% seen once. Sequencing was done on a sample of peripheral blood. V usage is TRBV28 and J usage is TRBJ2-1, with a weak D call TRBD2 (5 bases). The clonotype originates from a man older than 75 with acute or convalescent COVID-19. CDR3 region: CASSLQREQFF. CDR3 coding DNA: TGTGCCAGCAGTTTGCAGCGGGAGCAGTTCTTC.